This TCR beta chain emerged from a study of T cell responses to AZD1222 COVID-19 vaccine. Germline CDR1 and CDR2: GTSNPN and SVGIG (reference sequence). The V end was cut by 3 bases, the J end by 3 bases, with 12 bases between. The CDR3 has 14 residues. Clones were sequenced by immunoSEQ multiplex PCR, and TCRdb holds only the in-frame ones, with some missing. The sample includes under 85,000 clones, roughly 90% seen only once; the top ten take about 11%. The origin of this receptor is an adult in good health. The rearrangement uses TRBV30 and TRBJ1-5; D is unresolved. The source material was peripheral blood, sampled on day 0 of AZD1222 vaccination. The CDR3 coding sequence is TGTGCCTGGAGAGGTAGTGGTGCCAATCAGCCCCAGCATTTT. Its protein is CAWRGSGANQPQHF.